This T cell receptor beta chain comes out of a study of technical replicates of blood from a handful of donors. Only in-frame clones appear in the TCRdb table, and some are missing; sequencing was by immunoSEQ multiplex PCR. The data contain around 76,000 clones, around 90% of them singletons. The sample taken for sequencing was T cells isolated from PBMCs. This clonotype was obtained from a human donor in good health.

The CDR3 sequence: CASSYSRRTDTYEQYF. The CDR3 bases are TGTGCCAGCAGTTACTCGCGAAGGACGGACACCTACGAGCAGTACTTC. The chain has TRBV6-5 and TRBJ2-7; D may be TRBD1 (5 bases). Looked up from germline, CDR1 is MNHEY and CDR2 is SVGAGI. The CDR3 sequence is 16 residues long. With 0 bases removed from V and 2 bases from J, the gap between germline ends came to 14 bases.